A single sample is the source of the 27 T cell receptor beta chains below, sequenced in a study of blood T cell repertoires in COVID-19 (dated by TCRdb to between 2020 and 2021). Libraries came from the immunoSEQ multiplex PCR assay. In its TCRdb copy, this immuneACCESS table keeps in-frame sequences only and misses some clones. Where compared with another copy, unresolved V genes explain less than half of these, and the others have no known cause. In this sample the table shows some 52,000 clones, about 92% of which occur a single time. The ten biggest clones cover 2.5% to 3.5% of the sample. Source material: peripheral blood. The receptors were gathered from a human donor in a cohort sampled during active COVID-19.

The V call is TRBV6-1, the J call TRBJ2-7, with D possibly TRBD1 on 5 matching bases. Germline loops: CDR1 MNHNS, CDR2 SASEGT. V lost 0 bases, J lost 2 bases, and 11 bases lay in between. There are 15 residues in the CDR3. CDR3 nucleotide sequence: TGTGCCAGCAGTGAAGCTTGGCAGGGCGCCTACGAGCAGTACTTC. It is translated as CASSEAWQGAYEQYF.

The chain has TRBV15 and TRBJ1-5; 7 bases map to TRBD1. Trimming took 7 bases from V and 1 from J; bases not matched to a gene: 1. CDR3 length equals 13 residues. Germline values: CDR1 LNHNV, CDR2 YYDKDF (reference sequence). The CDR3 DNA reads TGTGCCACCACACAGGGGAGCAATCAGCCCCAGCATTTT. It encodes CATTQGSNQPQHF.

The chain joins TRBV12-3 or TRBV12-4 to TRBJ2-7; a possible D gene is TRBD1 (6 bases). The CDR3 sequence is 12 residues long. V was shortened by 5 bases and J by 3 bases, with 8 bases between the two germline ends. The CDR3 DNA reads as TGTGCCAGCAGTCGGGACAACTACGAGCAGTACTTC. It yields the protein CASSRDNYEQYF.

This clone was detected only a few times. V usage is TRBV2 and J usage is TRBJ1-5; perhaps TRBD1 as D (5 bases). Trimming removed 6 bases from V and 2 bases from J, with 14 bases in between. The length of the CDR3 is 15 residues. Per the germline V gene, CDR1 is SNHLY and CDR2 is FYNNEI. The CDR3 here is CASRHDIGGNQPQHF. CDR3 DNA: TGTGCCAGCAGGCACGACATAGGGGGCAATCAGCCCCAGCATTTT.

This chain connects TRBV12-3 or TRBV12-4 to TRBJ2-5; D gene unclear. V lost 3 bases and J 2 bases, leaving 4 bases between the germline ends. The CDR3 is 12 amino acids. The CDR3 loop reads CASSLSQETQYF. The CDR3 DNA reads TGTGCCAGCAGTTTGAGTCAAGAGACCCAGTACTTC.

This chain uses TRBV6-6 with TRBJ1-2, with D perhaps matching TRBD1 (5 bases). This CDR3 contains 16 residues. V lost 7 bases and J 1 base, leaving 19 bases between the germline ends. CDR1 and CDR2 from the germline V gene are MNHNY and SVGAGI (reference sequence). In nucleotides, the CDR3 is TGTGCCAGCAAGACCTATCAACAGGAAGTTAACTATGGCTACACCTTC. Translating gives CASKTYQQEVNYGYTF.

The chain carries TRBV28 and TRBJ2-3; TRBD1 aligns across 7 bases. CDR3 length equals 17 residues. Trimming removed 6 bases from V and 2 bases from J; junction bases left unmatched: 14. CDR1 and CDR2 from the germline V gene are MDHEN and SYDVKM. The CDR3 DNA is TGTGCCAGCAGACCCAGATCAGGGGGAACCTACACAGATACGCAGTATTTT. Translation: CASRPRSGGTYTDTQYF.

The chain joins TRBV19 to TRBJ2-1, with 10 positions matching TRBD1. The CDR3 has 16 amino acids. The J segment lost 6 bases and the V segment lost 8 bases, leaving 13 bases of the junction unmatched. Germline V CDR1 and CDR2: LNHDA, SQIVND (reference sequence). CDR3 sequence (DNA): TGTGCCAGTGCCAGGGTGGGGGACAGGGGAGGCAATGAGCAGTTCTTC. This translates into CASARVGDRGGNEQFF.

The chain combines TRBV27 with TRBJ2-1; 12 bases match TRBD2. V lost 8 bases to trimming and J lost 7 bases; unmatched junction nucleotides: 9. The CDR3 extends over 15 amino acids. Per the germline V gene, CDR1 is MNHEY and CDR2 is SMNVEV (reference sequence). The CDR3 reads CASCGQTSGRNEQFF. CDR3 DNA sequence: TGTGCCAGCTGCGGACAGACTAGCGGGAGAAATGAGCAGTTCTTC.

The chain combines TRBV3-1 (or the pseudogene TRBV3-2) with TRBJ1-1; D might be TRBD1 (5 bases). Deletions cut 0 bases from V and 6 bases from J, with 11 bases between. Germline V lookup: CDR1 LGHDT, CDR2 YNNKEL (reference sequence). The CDR3 contains 14 residues. In nucleotides, the CDR3 is TGTGCCAGCAGCCAAGACCCAGGGATGCCTGAAGCTTTCTTT. The encoded protein is CASSQDPGMPEAFF.

This rearrangement joins TRBV27 to TRBJ1-1; 7 nucleotides agree with TRBD1. Per germline, CDR1 MNHEY and CDR2 SMNVEV (reference sequence). The trim removed 1 base at V and 2 bases at J, leaving 7 bases unmatched. There are 16 residues in the CDR3. Here the CDR3 reads CASSLLRTGVNTEAFF. CDR3 nucleotides: TGTGCCAGCAGTTTATTAAGGACAGGTGTAAACACTGAAGCTTTCTTT.

This chain joins TRBV24-1 and TRBJ2-5; a weak D match, TRBD2 (6 bases). The CDR3 runs to 14 residues. Looked up from germline, CDR1 is KGHDR and CDR2 is SFDVKD. Trimming pared 2 bases from V and 2 bases from J, leaving 8 bases between. The CDR3 spells CATSDWGVQETQYF. For the CDR3, the DNA is TGTGCCACCAGTGATTGGGGGGTACAAGAGACCCAGTACTTC.

Worth noting for this clone: At one end, the junction sequence differs from germline, possibly due to a read error. The chain is built from TRBV3-1 (or the pseudogene TRBV3-2) and TRBJ2-7, with D possibly matching TRBD1 (6 bases). CDR1 and CDR2 (germline): LGHDT, YNNKEL (reference sequence). The length of the CDR3 is 11 residues. The CDR3 loop is CASSQGGLLNF. CDR3 DNA sequence: TGTGCCAGCAGCCAAGGGGGGCTTCTGAACTTC.

The rearrangement joins TRBV2 to TRBJ2-7; 7 bases agree with TRBD1. The V and J ends lost 8 bases and 3 bases, in that order; junction bases with no gene match: 4. This CDR3 is 12 amino acids long. CDR1 and CDR2 from the germline V gene are SNHLY and FYNNEI. CDR3 protein: CASSGQLYEQYF. The CDR3 DNA reads TGTGCCAGCTCGGGACAGCTCTACGAGCAGTACTTC.

V is TRBV4-2 and J is TRBJ2-7; TRBD2 aligns across 10 bases. This CDR3 has 14 amino acids. Trimming took 5 bases from V and 3 from J; bases not matched to a gene: 4. Germline-derived CDR1 and CDR2 are LGHNA and YNFKEQ. In DNA form, the CDR3 reads TGTGCCAGCAGCAGTCGGACTAGCGGCTACGAGCAGTACTTC. Residues: CASSSRTSGYEQYF.

The V gene is TRBV27, the J gene TRBJ2-4, with 11 nucleotides matching TRBD1. Germline V gene sequence: CDR1 MNHEY, CDR2 SMNVEV (reference sequence). This CDR3 spans 17 amino acids. Unmatched junction bases numbered 14, after V lost 6 bases and J lost 7 bases. The CDR3 coding sequence is TGTGCCAGCAGCCATACCCCCGGACAGGGGGCGCGTAACATTCAGTACTTC. Its protein is CASSHTPGQGARNIQYF.

The V call is TRBV5-1, the J call TRBJ2-2; D unresolved. V lost 2 bases and J 7 bases, leaving 9 bases between the germline ends. CDR3 length equals 13 residues. Germline CDR1 SGHRS, CDR2 YFSETQ. CDR3 residues: CASSFLFDGELFF. DNA of the CDR3: TGCGCCAGCAGCTTCCTATTCGACGGGGAGCTGTTTTTT.

The count of this clone is one. V and J are TRBV6-5 and TRBJ2-7; 7 nucleotides agree with TRBD1. After removal of 4 bases from V and 3 bases from J, the junction contained 6 bases not matched to a gene. This CDR3 is 14 amino acids long. In germline, CDR1 is MNHEY, CDR2 SVGAGI. The CDR3 region is CASSWRQGGYEQYF. In DNA, the CDR3 is TGTGCCAGCAGTTGGAGACAGGGCGGCTACGAGCAGTACTTC.

This chain connects TRBV6-1 to TRBJ2-7; D is unresolved. This CDR3 has 13 residues. Germline V CDR1 and CDR2: MNHNS, SASEGT. V was pared by 2 bases and J by 2 bases, with 7 bases between. The CDR3 region is CASSEILPYEQYF. As DNA, the CDR3 is TGTGCCAGCAGTGAAATCCTACCCTACGAGCAGTACTTC.

The chain has TRBV9 and TRBJ1-1; TRBD1 is a possible D gene (6 bases). V lost 0 bases and J 1 base, leaving 10 bases between the germline ends. The CDR3 consists of 15 residues. Germline V gene lookup returns CDR1 SGDLS and CDR2 YYNGEE. This chain's CDR3 is CASSVGGTTNTEAFF. In DNA form, the CDR3 reads TGTGCCAGCAGCGTAGGAGGGACAACGAACACTGAAGCTTTCTTT.

This clone occurred once. V and J are TRBV5-1 and TRBJ2-1; possible D gene TRBD2, 5 bases. V was cut by 2 bases and J by 4 bases, with 10 bases left in between. CDR1 and CDR2 from the germline V gene are SGHRS and YFSETQ. The CDR3 length is 14 residues. CDR3 in amino acids: CASSFGGGYNEQFF. The DNA of the CDR3 is TGCGCCAGCAGCTTTGGTGGAGGTTACAATGAGCAGTTCTTC.

V gene TRBV9 combines with J gene TRBJ2-3, with TRBD2 matching 7 bases. Trimming removed 2 bases from V and 2 bases from J; junction bases left unmatched: 5. Germline CDR1 is SGDLS and CDR2 is YYNGEE. This CDR3 is built from 15 residues. CDR3 sequence reads: CASSVTSRNTDTQYF. The DNA of the CDR3 is TGTGCCAGCAGCGTGACTAGCAGAAACACAGATACGCAGTATTTT.

The chain joins TRBV29-1 to TRBJ1-4; 10 bases agree with TRBD1. CDR3 size: 15 residues. After removal of 4 bases from V and 3 bases from J, the junction contained 5 bases not matched to a gene. The germline V gene encodes CDR1 SQVTM and CDR2 ANQGSEA. CDR3 nucleotide sequence: TGCAGCGTTGGACAGGGGGCAGGGCCTAATGAAAAACTGTTTTTT. Its protein product is CSVGQGAGPNEKLFF.

V is TRBV5-5 and J is TRBJ2-7; weak D call: TRBD2 (6 bases). This CDR3 region has 16 residues. The V end was cut by 2 bases, the J end by 7 bases, with 22 bases between. The germline V gene has CDR1 SGHKS and CDR2 YYEKEE (reference sequence). This CDR3 is CASSLIGDSGTGEQYF. DNA for the CDR3: TGTGCCAGCAGCTTAATAGGGGACTCAGGGACGGGTGAGCAGTACTTC.

CDR3 residues: CASSLTGTHGYTF. CDR3 bases: TGTGCCAGCAGCTTGACAGGGACGCATGGCTACACCTTC. This chain uses TRBV5-5 with TRBJ1-2; TRBD1 might be the D (6 bases). The CDR3 loop spans 13 amino acids. V was pared by 1 base and J by 6 bases, with 10 bases between. Germline lookup yields CDR1 SGHKS and CDR2 YYEKEE (reference sequence). Drawing the rest from reference TRBV5-5 and TRBJ1-2, the complete variable domain is DAGVTQSPTHLIKTRGQQVTLRCSPISGHKSVSWYQQVLGQGPQFIFQYYEKEERGRGNFPDRFSARQFPNYSSELNVNALLLGDSALYLCASSLTGTHGYTFGSGTRLTVV.

The chain has TRBV7-8 and TRBJ1-2, with no clear D. V was trimmed by 5 bases and J by 2 bases, leaving 18 bases between them. This CDR3 region has 16 residues. Per germline, CDR1 SGHVS and CDR2 FQNEAQ. The chain's CDR3 is CASSRNREPLNYGYTF. The CDR3 region has the DNA TGTGCCAGCAGCAGAAACCGGGAGCCTCTGAACTATGGCTACACCTTC.

CDR3 bases: TGTGCCAGCAGCTTAGGGGACAGGGCCTACAATGAGCAGTTCTTC. The encoded protein is CASSLGDRAYNEQFF. The chain links TRBV7-9 to TRBJ2-1, with 9 bases lining up with TRBD1. V shed 1 base and J 2 bases; nucleotides not matched to a gene: 0. The CDR3 sequence is 15 residues long. Looked up from germline, CDR1 is SEHNR and CDR2 is FQNEAQ (reference sequence). Full variable domain (missing parts from reference TRBV7-9 and TRBJ2-1): DTGVSQNPRHKITKRGQNVTFRCDPISEHNRLYWYRQTLGQGPEFLTYFQNEAQLEKSRLLSDRFSAERPKGSFSTLEIQRTEQGDSAMYLCASSLGDRAYNEQFFGPGTRLTVL.